The clone carrying this T cell receptor beta chain was observed once. Profiling relied on immunoSEQ multiplex PCR, and the TCRdb table lists in-frame clones only, not all of them. The sample lists roughly 130,000 clones, roughly 80% occurring once. The data are from a study of blood T cell repertoires in COVID-19. CDR3 size: 16 residues. Trimming removed 0 bases at V and 0 bases at J, with 6 bases between. CDR1 and CDR2 from the germline V gene are MNHNS and SASEGT. The sequenced material came from peripheral blood. This receptor was obtained from a woman aged 25-40 years who had recovered from COVID-19. The rearrangement uses TRBV6-1 and TRBJ2-6; no reliable D call. CDR3 in DNA: TGTGCCAGCAGTGAAGCCGTCAGCTCTGGGGCCAACGTCCTGACTTTC. Translation: CASSEAVSSGANVLTF.